This T cell receptor beta chain appears in the sequencing data of a study of CD8 T cells in ankylosing spondylitis. The length of the CDR3 is 13 residues. Trimming removed 9 bases from V and 9 bases from J, with 21 bases in between. Germline loops: CDR1 MNHNY, CDR2 SVGAGI (reference sequence). Details on this clonotype: Its antigen is undetermined.

As the method for making TCR beta libraries, quantitative 5'-RACE with molecular barcodes was used. TCRdb reanalysed the 5' RACE reads using MiXCR and keeps one entry per CDR3 protein. The sample has some 52,000 distinct CDR3 sequences; 6.5% to 9% are singletons. Study-level points and caveats: Clones linked to disease were reported to show significant enrichment in matched ankylosing spondylitis synovial fluid. Prior work had noted some motif variants in reactive arthritis blood and synovial fluid.

The chain employs TRBV6-6 and TRBJ2-7; D perhaps matches TRBD1 (5 bases). Source material: blood, either unsorted or a sorted T cell fraction (not recorded which). The receptor comes from a female donor with ankylosing spondylitis or in good health (not recorded which). The CDR3 is CARSGSGLAAQYF. The CDR3 DNA sequence: TGTGCCAGATCCGGGTCAGGGTTGGCCGCGCAGTACTTC.